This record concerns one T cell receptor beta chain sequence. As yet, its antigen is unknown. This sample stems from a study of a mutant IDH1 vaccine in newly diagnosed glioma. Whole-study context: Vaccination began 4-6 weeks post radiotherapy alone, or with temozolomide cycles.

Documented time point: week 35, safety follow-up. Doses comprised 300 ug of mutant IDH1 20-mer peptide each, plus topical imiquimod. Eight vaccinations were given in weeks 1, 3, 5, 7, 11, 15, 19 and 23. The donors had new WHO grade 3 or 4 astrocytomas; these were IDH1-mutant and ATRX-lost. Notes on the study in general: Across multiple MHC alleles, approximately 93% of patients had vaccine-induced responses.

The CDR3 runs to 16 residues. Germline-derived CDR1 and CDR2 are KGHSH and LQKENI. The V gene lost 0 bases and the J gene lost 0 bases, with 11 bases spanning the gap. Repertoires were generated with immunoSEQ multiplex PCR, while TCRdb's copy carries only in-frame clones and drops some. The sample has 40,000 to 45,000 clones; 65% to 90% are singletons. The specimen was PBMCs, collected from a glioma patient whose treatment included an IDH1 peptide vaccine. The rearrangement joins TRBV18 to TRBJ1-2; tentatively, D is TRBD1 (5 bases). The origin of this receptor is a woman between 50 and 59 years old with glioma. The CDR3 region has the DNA TGTGCCAGCTCACCACCGACAGAACGGACTAACTATGGCTACACCTTC. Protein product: CASSPPTERTNYGYTF.